This T cell receptor beta chain is drawn from a study of CD8 T cells in Susac syndrome. RNA, at about 0.45 to 1 ug, was reverse transcribed with random hexamers. TCRdb re-derived calls from the immunoSEQ multiplex PCR reads in MiXCR, one entry per CDR3 protein. Found here are under 80,000 distinct CDR3 sequences, about 93% of them singletons; the top ten hold 0.5% to 0.65%. The germline gives CDR1 LGHDT, CDR2 YNNKEL (reference sequence). This CDR3 spans 20 amino acids. With V trimmed by 1 base and J by 1 base, 13 bases remained unmatched. Sequencing of TCR beta covered CD8+ and CD4+ T cells obtained from blood. FACS was used to enrich TEMRA cells, whereas the CD8+ and CD4+ T cells were obtained by negative isolation.

The clonotype comes from a human donor with Susac syndrome. The sample consisted of CD4+ T cells from PBMCs. The V call is TRBV3-1, the J call TRBJ1-6, with TRBD1 matching 7 bases. The CDR3 sequence is CASSQVVRGGGRSYNSPLHF. CDR3 bases: TGTGCCAGCAGCCAAGTTGTACGAGGGGGCGGTAGGTCCTATAATTCACCCCTCCACTTT.